The clone carrying this T cell receptor (beta chain) came up once. Its antigen is still unknown. The sample belongs to a study of cytomegalovirus exposure and HLA in healthy donors. Study findings and constraints: In a later analysis, TCR association rates varied by HLA locus: DRB1 most, HLA-C fewest. Reported results showed that the classifier diagnosed cytomegalovirus status with high specificity and sensitivity.

The CDR3 length is 17 residues. Trimming removed 3 bases from V and 0 bases from J; junction bases left unmatched: 7. The germline CDR1 and CDR2 sequences are SEHNR and FQNEAQ (reference sequence). Use of 60 Vbeta and 13 Jbeta primers characterized the PCR. Generated by immunoSEQ multiplex PCR, the TCRdb table keeps only in-frame clones and is missing some. The data hold around 92,000 clones, with about three quarters observed a single time. The chain employs TRBV7-9 and TRBJ1-1; the match to TRBD1 covers 10 bases. Sequenced material: PBMCs. This receptor was obtained from a man aged 55 to 70 in good health and CMV-seropositive. The CDR3 region has the DNA TGTGCCAGCAGCTTGAGGGACAGGGGATGGATGAACACTGAAGCTTTCTTT. This gives the protein CASSLRDRGWMNTEAFF.